This T cell receptor beta chain was sequenced during a study of spatial heterogeneity in lung cancer. Study-level background: Combinations of a unique TCR and a UMI were tallied in raw reads, and on average each appeared more than ten times. Points from the study as a whole: Mutation counts in tumors were tracked by counts of expanded intratumoral alpha and beta TCRs.

By its share, this clonotype is medium-sized. Its specificity is not known. There are 14 residues in the CDR3. J was trimmed by 8 bases and V by 6 bases; bases with no gene match: 10. The V gene's germline CDR1 is SQVTM and CDR2 ANQGSEA. Indicated time point: sample taken at primary tumor resection. MiXCR, applied by TCRdb to the 5' RACE reads, yields one record per CDR3 protein. The sample lists about 13,000 distinct CDR3 sequences, approximately 7% seen once, with around 3.5% in the top ten. Sequences were derived from lung tumor tissue, sampled at surgery. The clonotype originates from a female donor with early-stage non-small cell lung cancer. The V call is TRBV29-1, the J call TRBJ2-3, with 11 bases matching TRBD1. CDR3 in DNA: TGCAGCGTCGTGGGACAGGGGGTCGTCGGTACGCAGTATTTT. Amino acids: CSVVGQGVVGTQYF.